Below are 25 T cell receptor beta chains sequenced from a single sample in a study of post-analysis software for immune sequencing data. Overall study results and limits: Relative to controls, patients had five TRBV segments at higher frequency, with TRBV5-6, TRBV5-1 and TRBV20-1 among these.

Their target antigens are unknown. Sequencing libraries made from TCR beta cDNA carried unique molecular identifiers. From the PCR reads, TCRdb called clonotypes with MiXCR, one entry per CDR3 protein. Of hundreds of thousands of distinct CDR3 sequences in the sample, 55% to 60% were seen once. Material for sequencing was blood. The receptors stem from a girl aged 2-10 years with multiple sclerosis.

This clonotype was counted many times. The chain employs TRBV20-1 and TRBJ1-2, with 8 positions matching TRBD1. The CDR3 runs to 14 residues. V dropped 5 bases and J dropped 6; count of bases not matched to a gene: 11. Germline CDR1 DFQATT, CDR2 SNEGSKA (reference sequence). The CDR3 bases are TGCAGTGCTGACCCCGGGACAGGCCTGGATGGCTACACCTTC. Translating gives CSADPGTGLDGYTF.

CDR3 protein: CASSLARRTGPYGYTF. The CDR3 DNA is TGTGCCAGCAGCTTAGCGCGGAGAACAGGGCCATATGGCTACACCTTC. This rearrangement joins TRBV7-2 to TRBJ1-2, with D perhaps matching TRBD1 (6 bases). V was clipped by 0 bases and J by 5 bases, with 16 bases between them. Germline-derived CDR1 and CDR2 are SGHTA and FQGNSA. This CDR3 is 16 amino acids long.

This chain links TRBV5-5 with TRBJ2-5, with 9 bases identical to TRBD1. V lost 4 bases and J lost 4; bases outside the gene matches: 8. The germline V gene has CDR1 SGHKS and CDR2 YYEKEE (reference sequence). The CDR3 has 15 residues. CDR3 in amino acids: CASSLLQDRGETQYF. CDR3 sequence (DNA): TGTGCCAGCAGCCTCCTGCAGGACAGGGGAGAGACCCAGTACTTC.

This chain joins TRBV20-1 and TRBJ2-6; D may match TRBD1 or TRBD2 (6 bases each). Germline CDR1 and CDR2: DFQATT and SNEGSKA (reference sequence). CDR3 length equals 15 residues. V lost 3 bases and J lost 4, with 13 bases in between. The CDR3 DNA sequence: TGCAGTGCTAGGACCACAGGGAGGGGGGCCAACGTCCTGACTTTC. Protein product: CSARTTGRGANVLTF.

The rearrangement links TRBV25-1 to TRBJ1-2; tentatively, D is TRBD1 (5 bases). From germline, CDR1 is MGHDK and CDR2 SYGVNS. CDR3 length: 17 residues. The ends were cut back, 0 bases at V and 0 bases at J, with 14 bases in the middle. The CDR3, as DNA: TGTGCCAGCAGTGAATATAAAGGGGCGATAGCTAACTATGGCTACACCTTC. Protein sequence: CASSEYKGAIANYGYTF.

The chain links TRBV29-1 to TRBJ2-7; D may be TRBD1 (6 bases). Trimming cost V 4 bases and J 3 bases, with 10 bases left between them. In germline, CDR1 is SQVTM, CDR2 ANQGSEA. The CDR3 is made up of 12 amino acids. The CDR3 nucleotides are TGCAGCGTTGGAGAACAGGGCTACGAGCAGTACTTC. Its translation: CSVGEQGYEQYF.

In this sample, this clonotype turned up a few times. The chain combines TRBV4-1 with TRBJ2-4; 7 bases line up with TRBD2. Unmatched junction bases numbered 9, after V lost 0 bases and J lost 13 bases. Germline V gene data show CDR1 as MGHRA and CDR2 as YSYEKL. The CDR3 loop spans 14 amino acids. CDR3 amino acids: CASSQEEGGFEQYF. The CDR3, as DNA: TGCGCCAGCAGCCAAGAGGAGGGAGGGTTTGAGCAGTACTTC.

For the CDR3, the DNA is TGTGCCAGCGGACGGAGGACCGGGGAGCTGTTTTTT. Protein: CASGRRTGELFF. The chain uses TRBV7-8 and TRBJ2-2; TRBD2 is a possible D gene (5 bases). The CDR3 has 12 residues. Trimming took off 8 bases at V and 5 bases at J, with 9 bases between the two ends. Germline V gene data show CDR1 as SGHVS and CDR2 as FQNEAQ.

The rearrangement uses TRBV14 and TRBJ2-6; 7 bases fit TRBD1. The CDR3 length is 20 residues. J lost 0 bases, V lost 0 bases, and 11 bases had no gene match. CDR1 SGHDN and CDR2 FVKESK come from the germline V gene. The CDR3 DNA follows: TGTGCCAGCAGCCAAGACCGCGCACCGGGACAGACCTCTGGGGCCAACGTCCTGACTTTC. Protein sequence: CASSQDRAPGQTSGANVLTF.

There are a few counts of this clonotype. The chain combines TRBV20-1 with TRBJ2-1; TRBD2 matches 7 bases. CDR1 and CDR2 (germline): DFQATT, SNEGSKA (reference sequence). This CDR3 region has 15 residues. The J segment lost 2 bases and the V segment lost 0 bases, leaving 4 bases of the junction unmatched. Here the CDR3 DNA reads TGCAGTGCTAGAGATGGCGGGAGCCCCTACAATGAGCAGTTCTTC. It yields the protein CSARDGGSPYNEQFF.

The CDR3 loop is CASSFELRRTDTQYF. Written as DNA, the CDR3 is TGCGCCAGCAGCTTCGAACTCCGGCGCACAGATACGCAGTATTTT. J is TRBJ2-3 and V is TRBV5-1; no clear D. This CDR3 contains 15 residues. V shed 2 bases and J shed 1 base, with 11 bases lying between them. Germline CDR1 is SGHRS and CDR2 is YFSETQ.

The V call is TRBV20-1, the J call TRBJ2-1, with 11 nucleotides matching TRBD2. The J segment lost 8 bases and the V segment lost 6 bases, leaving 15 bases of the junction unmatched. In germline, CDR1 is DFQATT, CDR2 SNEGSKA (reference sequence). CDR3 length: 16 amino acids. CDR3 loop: CSADPDTSGSWDEQFF. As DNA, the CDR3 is TGCAGTGCGGACCCCGATACTAGCGGGAGTTGGGATGAGCAGTTCTTC.

The CDR3 sequence: CASSLDLTRAETQYF. The CDR3 coding sequence is TGTGCCAGCAGCTTAGATCTCACCCGCGCGGAGACCCAGTACTTC. The V gene is TRBV11-2, the J gene TRBJ2-5, with unresolved D. The CDR3 runs to 15 residues. CDR1 and CDR2 from the germline V gene are SGHAT and FQNNGV. V was clipped by 0 bases and J by 5 bases, with 13 bases between them.

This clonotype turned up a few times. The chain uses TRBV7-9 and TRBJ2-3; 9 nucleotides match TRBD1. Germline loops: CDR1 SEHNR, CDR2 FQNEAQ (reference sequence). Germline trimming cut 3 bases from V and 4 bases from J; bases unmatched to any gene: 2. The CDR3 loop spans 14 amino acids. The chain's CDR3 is CASSFRDRADTQYF. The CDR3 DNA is TGTGCCAGCAGCTTCCGGGACAGGGCAGATACGCAGTATTTT. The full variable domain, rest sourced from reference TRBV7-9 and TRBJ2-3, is DTGVSQNPRHKITKRGQNVTFRCDPISEHNRLYWYRQTLGQGPEFLTYFQNEAQLEKSRLLSDRFSAERPKGSFSTLEIQRTEQGDSAMYLCASSFRDRADTQYFGPGTRLTVL.

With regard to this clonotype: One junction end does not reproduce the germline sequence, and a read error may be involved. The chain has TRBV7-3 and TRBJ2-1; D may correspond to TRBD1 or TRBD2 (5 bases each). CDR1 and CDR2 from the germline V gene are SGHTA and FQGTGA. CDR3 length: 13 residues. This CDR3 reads CAVGDGKDNEQFF. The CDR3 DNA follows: TGTGCCGTGGGGGACGGGAAGGACAATGAGCAGTTCTTT.

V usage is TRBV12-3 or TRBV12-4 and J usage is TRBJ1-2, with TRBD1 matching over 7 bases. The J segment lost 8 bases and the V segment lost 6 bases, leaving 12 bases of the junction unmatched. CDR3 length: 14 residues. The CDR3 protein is CASRRQGLIYGYTF. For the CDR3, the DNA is TGTGCCAGCAGACGACAGGGACTAATCTACGGCTACACCTTC.

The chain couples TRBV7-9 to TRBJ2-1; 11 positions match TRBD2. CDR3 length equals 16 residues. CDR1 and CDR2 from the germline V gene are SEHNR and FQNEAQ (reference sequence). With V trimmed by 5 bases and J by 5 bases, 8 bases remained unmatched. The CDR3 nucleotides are TGTGCCAGCAGCCCCACACTAGCGGGAGCGCACAATGAGCAGTTCTTC. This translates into CASSPTLAGAHNEQFF.

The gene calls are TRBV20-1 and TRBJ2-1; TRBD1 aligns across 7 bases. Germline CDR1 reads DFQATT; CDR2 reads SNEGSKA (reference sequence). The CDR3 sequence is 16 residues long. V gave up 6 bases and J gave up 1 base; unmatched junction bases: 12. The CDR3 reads CSAPKTGPISYNEQFF. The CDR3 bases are TGCAGTGCCCCGAAGACAGGGCCCATATCCTACAATGAGCAGTTCTTC.

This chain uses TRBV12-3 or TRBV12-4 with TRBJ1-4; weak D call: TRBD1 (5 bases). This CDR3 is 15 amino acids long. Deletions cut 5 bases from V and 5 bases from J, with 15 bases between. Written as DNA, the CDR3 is TGTGCCAGCAGTCTCCCCCTGACAGAGAATGAAAAACTGTTTTTT. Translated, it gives CASSLPLTENEKLFF.

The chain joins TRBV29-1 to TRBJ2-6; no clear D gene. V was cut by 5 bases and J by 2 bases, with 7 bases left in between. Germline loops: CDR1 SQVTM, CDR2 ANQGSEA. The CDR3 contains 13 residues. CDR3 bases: TGCAGCGTTCGGCAGACTGGGGCCAACGTCCTGACTTTC. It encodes CSVRQTGANVLTF.

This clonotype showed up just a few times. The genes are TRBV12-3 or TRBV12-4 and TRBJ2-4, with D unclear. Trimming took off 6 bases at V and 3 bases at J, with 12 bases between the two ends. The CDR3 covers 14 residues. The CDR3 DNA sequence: TGTGCCAGCAGCCCCACTATTGGCAAAAACATTCAGTACTTC. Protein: CASSPTIGKNIQYF.

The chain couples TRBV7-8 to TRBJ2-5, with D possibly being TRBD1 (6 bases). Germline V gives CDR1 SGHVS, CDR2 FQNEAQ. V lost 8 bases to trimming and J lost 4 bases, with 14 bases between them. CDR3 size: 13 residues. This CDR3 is CASGNRVAETQYF. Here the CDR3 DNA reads TGTGCCAGCGGCAACAGGGTTGCAGAGACCCAGTACTTC.

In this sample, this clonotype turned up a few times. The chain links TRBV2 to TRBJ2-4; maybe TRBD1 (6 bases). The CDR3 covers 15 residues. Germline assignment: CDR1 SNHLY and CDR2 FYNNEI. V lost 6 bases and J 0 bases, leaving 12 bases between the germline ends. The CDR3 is CASSPGQLAKNIQYF. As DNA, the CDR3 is TGTGCCAGCAGCCCGGGACAATTAGCCAAAAACATTCAGTACTTC.

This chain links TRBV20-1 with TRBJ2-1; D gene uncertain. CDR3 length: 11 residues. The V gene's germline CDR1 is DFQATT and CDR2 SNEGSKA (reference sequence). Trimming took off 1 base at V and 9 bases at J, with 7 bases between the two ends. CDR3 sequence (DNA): TGCAGTGCTAGAGGGCTGAGTGAGCAGTTCTTC. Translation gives CSARGLSEQFF.

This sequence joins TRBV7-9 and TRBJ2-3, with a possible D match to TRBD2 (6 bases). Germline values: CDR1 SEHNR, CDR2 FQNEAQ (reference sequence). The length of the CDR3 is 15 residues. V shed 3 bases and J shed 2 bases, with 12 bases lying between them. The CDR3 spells CASSLSGLNTDTQYF. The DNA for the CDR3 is TGTGCCAGCAGCTTGTCGGGACTTAACACAGATACGCAGTATTTT.